This entry concerns a single T cell receptor (beta chain). Its specificity is unknown. Some clones are missing from TCRdb's copy, which holds only in-frame ones; the method was immunoSEQ multiplex PCR. Among about 99,000 clones listed, around nine tenths were seen once. The entry originates in a study of T cell responses to AZD1222 COVID-19 vaccine. Points from the study as a whole: Donor demographics were predominantly white British with a female majority; clonal diversity may be underestimated.

V lost 3 bases and J lost 7; bases outside the gene matches: 11. CDR1 and CDR2 from the germline V gene are LNHDA and SQIVND (reference sequence). The CDR3 loop spans 17 amino acids. The chain uses TRBV19 and TRBJ1-6; 8 bases match TRBD1. The sample consisted of peripheral blood, taken on day 0 of AZD1222 vaccination. This TCR was recovered from an adult in good health. CDR3 region: CASSIPTGEKPNSPLHF. Written as DNA, the CDR3 is TGTGCCAGTAGTATCCCGACAGGGGAAAAACCCAATTCACCCCTCCACTTT.